Listed here are 26 T cell receptor beta chains from one sample, sequenced in a study of cytomegalovirus exposure and HLA in healthy donors. This PCR relied on a set of 60 Vbeta primers and 13 Jbeta primers. Clones were sequenced by immunoSEQ multiplex PCR, and TCRdb holds only the in-frame ones, with some missing. Seen here are roughly 190,000 clones, about 85% observed once, and the top ten hold roughly 0.98%. The specimen sequenced was PBMCs. These receptors were taken from a boy under 10 years old in good health and CMV-seronegative.

The chain employs TRBV5-6 and TRBJ2-1; the D gene is possibly TRBD2 (5 bases). V was trimmed by 0 bases and J by 7 bases, leaving 8 bases between them. Germline V lookup: CDR1 SGHDT, CDR2 YYEEEE. The CDR3 is 13 amino acids. CDR3 nucleotide sequence: TGTGCCAGCAGCTTGGCTAGCATGAATGAGCAGTTCTTC. This encodes CASSLASMNEQFF.

This clone was observed a handful of times. The chain links TRBV6-6 to TRBJ1-4; 7 bases agree with TRBD1. The CDR3 extends over 15 amino acids. The J segment lost 7 bases and the V segment lost 0 bases, leaving 5 bases of the junction unmatched. CDR1 is MNHNY, CDR2 SVGAGI, per germline (reference sequence). The DNA of the CDR3 is TGTGCCAGCAGTTACTCCGGGACAGAGGGTGAAAAACTGTTTTTT. Amino acid sequence: CASSYSGTEGEKLFF.

The rearrangement uses TRBV6-1 and TRBJ1-2; D unclear. From germline, CDR1 is MNHNS and CDR2 SASEGT. The CDR3 length is 13 residues. With 5 bases removed from V and 4 bases from J, the gap between germline ends came to 11 bases. The DNA for the CDR3 is TGTGCCAGCAGTTCCCGTGGAGCCTATGGCTACACCTTC. Translating it yields CASSSRGAYGYTF.

Written as DNA, the CDR3 is TGTGCCAGTACCCCCGACGGGGGGTGGTCGCAGTATTTT. Its protein is CASTPDGGWSQYF. The V call is TRBV19, the J call TRBJ2-3; 7 nucleotides match TRBD2. Trimming removed 7 bases from V and 10 bases from J; junction bases left unmatched: 11. Germline V lookup: CDR1 LNHDA, CDR2 SQIVND (reference sequence). The CDR3 is 13 residues long.

This clone was counted once. V gene TRBV20-1 combines with J gene TRBJ2-7; 7 nucleotides agree with TRBD1. The junction had 3 bases not matched to a gene; V was cut back by 4 bases and J by 6 bases. Germline V gene data show CDR1 as DFQATT and CDR2 as SNEGSKA (reference sequence). The CDR3 spans 11 residues. CDR3 nucleotides: TGCAGTGCTACGACAGGGAGCGAGCAGTACTTC. Amino acid sequence: CSATTGSEQYF.

V and J are TRBV30 and TRBJ1-1; TRBD1 might be the D (6 bases). Germline loops: CDR1 GTSNPN, CDR2 SVGIG (reference sequence). The CDR3 contains 13 residues. V was clipped by 7 bases and J by 0 bases, with 12 bases between them. The CDR3 loop reads CAYQQGLNTEAFF. The CDR3 nucleotides are TGTGCCTACCAACAGGGCTTGAACACTGAAGCTTTCTTT.

The gene calls are TRBV6-1 and TRBJ1-2; 8 nucleotides agree with TRBD1. Germline V gives CDR1 MNHNS, CDR2 SASEGT. The CDR3 extends over 15 amino acids. Trimming removed 6 bases from V and 2 bases from J; junction bases left unmatched: 8. The DNA of the CDR3 is TGTGCCAGCAGAGAATCTGGACAGGGAAACTATGGCTACACCTTC. This encodes CASRESGQGNYGYTF.

The rearrangement links TRBV5-1 to TRBJ2-6; 7 nucleotides agree with TRBD1. J was trimmed by 7 bases and V by 4 bases; bases with no gene match: 11. CDR3 length: 16 residues. CDR1 SGHRS and CDR2 YFSETQ come from the germline V gene. This chain's CDR3 is CASSRLQGLGANVLTF. CDR3 bases: TGCGCCAGCAGCAGACTACAGGGGTTAGGTGCCAACGTCCTGACTTTC.

V usage is TRBV18 and J usage is TRBJ2-1; 14 bases align to TRBD2. V was pared by 3 bases and J by 9 bases, with 10 bases of the junction left unmatched. The CDR3 is 17 residues long. The germline CDR1 and CDR2 sequences are KGHSH and LQKENI. CDR3 sequence reads: CASSPLGGTSGSFEQFF. In DNA, the CDR3 is TGTGCCAGCTCACCCTTGGGGGGGACTAGCGGGAGTTTTGAGCAGTTCTTC.

In its sample, this clone was seen once. This chain uses TRBV20-1 with TRBJ2-3; possibly TRBD1 for D (5 bases). CDR3 length: 11 residues. CDR1 and CDR2 (germline): DFQATT, SNEGSKA (reference sequence). V was cut by 6 bases and J by 10 bases, with 14 bases left in between. The chain's CDR3 is CSATEGAAQYF. Here the CDR3 DNA reads TGCAGTGCCACGGAAGGGGCAGCGCAGTATTTT.

V usage is TRBV7-9 and J usage is TRBJ1-4; D ambiguous. The CDR3 length is 12 residues. V lost 2 bases to trimming and J lost 7 bases, with 5 bases between them. The germline gives CDR1 SEHNR, CDR2 FQNEAQ (reference sequence). CDR3: CASSLNSEKLFF. The CDR3 DNA reads TGTGCCAGCAGCTTAAATAGTGAAAAACTGTTTTTT.

This clone was recorded a few times. V usage is TRBV6-1 and J usage is TRBJ1-4; TRBD1 matches at 7 bases. CDR1 MNHNS and CDR2 SASEGT come from the germline V gene. Germline trimming cut 7 bases from V and 5 bases from J; bases unmatched to any gene: 7. The CDR3 sequence is 14 residues long. The CDR3 region is CASKEGQPNEKLFF. Here the CDR3 DNA reads TGTGCCAGCAAGGAGGGACAGCCAAATGAAAAACTGTTTTTT.

This clone was detected once. The chain links TRBV29-1 to TRBJ2-3, with a tentative D call TRBD1 (6 bases). The CDR3 length is 14 residues. Trimming left V 3 bases short and J 5 bases short, with 15 bases between. CDR1 is SQVTM and CDR2 is ANQGSEA in the germline V gene. The CDR3 loop reads CSVENYREIDTQYF. In DNA, the CDR3 is TGCAGCGTTGAGAATTACAGGGAGATAGATACGCAGTATTTT.

The chain combines TRBV29-1 with TRBJ2-7; D perhaps matches TRBD1 (6 bases). The CDR3 is 12 amino acids. Trimming removed 6 bases from V and 6 bases from J, with 15 bases in between. The germline gives CDR1 SQVTM, CDR2 ANQGSEA. The CDR3 sequence is CSVKTGLTEQYF. In nucleotides, the CDR3 is TGCAGCGTCAAAACAGGGCTTACCGAGCAGTACTTC.

This clone appeared once. V is TRBV19 and J is TRBJ2-3; maybe TRBD2 (6 bases). There are 14 residues in the CDR3. Germline V lookup: CDR1 LNHDA, CDR2 SQIVND (reference sequence). V lost 6 bases, J lost 5 bases, and 15 bases lay in between. The DNA of the CDR3 is TGTGCCAGTAGGACCGGGACTTATGTAGATACGCAGTATTTT. Its translation: CASRTGTYVDTQYF.

V gene TRBV20-1 combines with J gene TRBJ1-2; D not certain. Trimming pared 3 bases from V and 5 bases from J, leaving 7 bases between. The CDR3 runs to 11 residues. Per germline, CDR1 DFQATT and CDR2 SNEGSKA (reference sequence). CDR3 sequence reads: CSASLKYGYTF. The DNA for the CDR3 is TGCAGTGCTAGTCTAAAGTATGGCTACACCTTC.

The rearrangement uses TRBV7-8 and TRBJ2-2; D gene unclear. The CDR3 is 14 residues long. Deletions cut 3 bases from V and 2 bases from J, with 7 bases between. The germline gives CDR1 SGHVS, CDR2 FQNEAQ. CDR3 DNA sequence: TGTGCCAGCAGCTTCTCCAGAAACACCGGGGAGCTGTTTTTT. Its protein product is CASSFSRNTGELFF.

The V call is TRBV6-1, the J call TRBJ1-6, with a possible D match to TRBD1 (5 bases). V lost 3 bases and J lost 4, with 13 bases in between. This CDR3 is built from 16 residues. Germline loops: CDR1 MNHNS, CDR2 SASEGT. The CDR3 DNA sequence: TGTGCCAGCAGTGAGAAACAGGAGAGATATAATTCACCCCTCCACTTT. This sequence encodes CASSEKQERYNSPLHF.

As for this clone: An end of the junction does not agree with germline; a read error may underlie this. This sequence joins TRBV28 and TRBJ1-1; D unresolved. CDR3 length equals 12 residues. Germline CDR1 MDHEN, CDR2 SYDVKM. This CDR3 is CAISSELPEAFF. The CDR3, as DNA: TGTGCCATCAGTTCGGAGCTCCCTGAAGCTTTCTTT.

In nucleotides, the CDR3 is TGTGCCAGCAGTCTTGGGGGGACAGGGAATGGCTACACCTTC. It translates to CASSLGGTGNGYTF. The V call is TRBV27, the J call TRBJ1-2; 9 bases line up with TRBD1. The CDR3 sequence is 14 residues long. Germline CDR1 MNHEY, CDR2 SMNVEV (reference sequence). V trimming: 5 bases; J trimming: 6 bases; junction bases outside the gene matches: 7.

The genes are TRBV6-1 and TRBJ1-1; D possibly corresponds to TRBD1 (5 bases). The ends were cut back, 3 bases at V and 3 bases at J, with 11 bases in the middle. The CDR3 is 14 amino acids. CDR1 MNHNS and CDR2 SASEGT come from the germline V gene. This chain's CDR3 is CASSDRQGDTEAFF. For the CDR3, the DNA is TGTGCCAGCAGTGATCGGCAGGGTGACACTGAAGCTTTCTTT.

The chain has TRBV5-4 and TRBJ2-5, with unresolved D. The ends were cut back, 3 bases at V and 3 bases at J, with 9 bases in the middle. Germline V gives CDR1 SGHNT, CDR2 YYREEE (reference sequence). The CDR3 sequence is 13 residues long. The CDR3: CASSYEGEETQYF. CDR3 coding DNA: TGTGCCAGCAGCTACGAAGGAGAAGAGACCCAGTACTTC.

This clone was picked up a small number of times. The CDR3 here is CASTRFGGANTGELFF. In DNA, the CDR3 is TGTGCCAGCACTCGGTTCGGGGGGGCCAATACCGGGGAGCTGTTTTTT. The chain carries TRBV27 and TRBJ2-2; TRBD2 agrees at 8 bases. This CDR3 has 16 residues. The germline CDR1 and CDR2 sequences are MNHEY and SMNVEV (reference sequence). Trimming at V came to 7 bases and at J to 5 bases, leaving 12 bases not matched to a gene.

The CDR3 DNA sequence: TGTGCCAGCAGCTACGGACAGATGAACACTGAAGCTTTCTTT. It yields the protein CASSYGQMNTEAFF. The chain joins TRBV11-2 to TRBJ1-1; D might be TRBD1 (6 bases). CDR1 is SGHAT, CDR2 FQNNGV, per germline. This CDR3 has 14 residues. V lost 4 bases to trimming and J lost 0 bases, with 9 bases between them.

The sample holds one count of this clone. V is TRBV5-1 and J is TRBJ2-2; 10 nucleotides line up with TRBD2. The CDR3 covers 16 residues. CDR1 is SGHRS and CDR2 is YFSETQ in the germline V gene. V lost 0 bases to trimming and J lost 1 base; unmatched junction nucleotides: 0. The CDR3 sequence is CASSLASGGNTGELFF. The CDR3, as DNA: TGCGCCAGCAGCTTGGCTAGCGGGGGGAACACCGGGGAGCTGTTTTTT.

The chain couples TRBV9 to TRBJ2-2; 9 bases match TRBD1. The CDR3 runs to 17 residues. The junction had 9 bases not matched to a gene; V was cut back by 4 bases and J by 2 bases. CDR1 and CDR2 (germline): SGDLS, YYNGEE. In DNA, the CDR3 is TGTGCCAGCAGCTCCCCGGACAGGGGAGGAAACACCGGGGAGCTGTTTTTT. It translates to CASSSPDRGGNTGELFF.